Described below is a single T cell receptor (beta chain) sequence and its context. The data belong to a study of T cell changes during pregnancy in multiple sclerosis. Repertoires were generated with immunoSEQ multiplex PCR, while TCRdb's copy carries only in-frame clones and drops some. The table has over 70,000 clones, roughly 90% seen once. The CDR3 contains 13 residues. V lost 8 bases, J lost 4 bases, and 4 bases stayed unmatched. CDR1 and CDR2 (germline): LNHDA, SQIVND (reference sequence). This clonotype was obtained from a female donor in good health, enrolled as a control in a pregnancy study. This chain links TRBV19 with TRBJ2-1, with TRBD1 matching 8 bases. The specimen comprised peripheral blood, sampled in the first trimester of pregnancy. The CDR3 loop reads CASGRDRYNEQFF. CDR3 DNA sequence: TGTGCCAGTGGCCGGGACAGGTACAATGAGCAGTTCTTC.